One and the same sample provided the 17 T cell receptor beta chains below, sequenced in a study of response to subunit inactivated influenza vaccine. One entry per CDR3 protein, called by TCRdb with MiXCR from the RT-PCR reads. The profile shows some 800,000 distinct CDR3 sequences, about 20% of them singletons. The starting material was PBMCs from blood, obtained roughly 5 days after vaccination. The receptors were sampled from a man aged 50-60 years who received an inactivated influenza vaccine.

Remarks on this clonotype: This may come from a read error, since a much larger clone is one base off. The V gene is TRBV7-6, the J gene TRBJ2-3, with 12 bases fitting TRBD2. V lost 4 bases to trimming and J lost 2 bases; unmatched junction nucleotides: 1. The CDR3 has 15 residues. Germline V gene lookup returns CDR1 SGHVS and CDR2 FNYEAQ. The CDR3 coding sequence is TGTGCCAGCAGCTGGACTAGCGGGGACACAGATACGCAGTATTTT. It codes for CASSWTSGDTDTQYF.

This clonotype has a handful of counts. V gene TRBV6-1 combines with J gene TRBJ2-7; 7 nucleotides agree with TRBD1. V was clipped by 5 bases and J by 4 bases; unmatched bases: 14. CDR3 length equals 16 residues. CDR1 and CDR2 from the germline V gene are MNHNS and SASEGT. The CDR3 here is CASSLTPEGALYEQYF. The CDR3 DNA reads TGTGCCAGCAGTCTCACGCCAGAGGGGGCCTTGTACGAGCAGTACTTC.

This clonotype came up a few times. This chain uses TRBV18 with TRBJ2-1; 11 bases line up with TRBD1. V lost 5 bases, J lost 9 bases, and 6 bases stayed unmatched. This CDR3 has 14 amino acids. Germline V gene data show CDR1 as KGHSH and CDR2 as LQKENI. CDR3: CASSSRTGGLEQFF. The CDR3 coding sequence is TGTGCCAGCTCATCAAGGACAGGGGGCCTTGAGCAGTTCTTC.

In nucleotides, the CDR3 is TGCAGTGCTAGTGGACTAGCGGGAGGGCTGGGGACCCAGTACTTC. Translated, it gives CSASGLAGGLGTQYF. The genes are TRBV20-1 and TRBJ2-5, with TRBD2 identical over 15 bases. Trimming cost V 3 bases and J 7 bases; bases outside gene matches: 6. The CDR3 extends over 15 amino acids. Germline V lookup: CDR1 DFQATT, CDR2 SNEGSKA (reference sequence).

This clonotype came up many times. This sequence joins TRBV29-1 and TRBJ2-7; 7 bases are a match to TRBD1. Per the germline V gene, CDR1 is SQVTM and CDR2 is ANQGSEA. The V segment lost 7 bases and the J segment 5 bases; nucleotides outside the gene matches: 11. There are 13 residues in the CDR3. DNA for the CDR3: TGCAGCGCGCGACAGGGTGAGGTTAACGAGCAGTACTTC. Amino acid sequence: CSARQGEVNEQYF.

The gene calls are TRBV20-1 and TRBJ1-1; 7 bases match TRBD1. Germline CDR1 and CDR2: DFQATT and SNEGSKA (reference sequence). This CDR3 spans 15 amino acids. The J segment lost 1 base and the V segment lost 0 bases, leaving 5 bases of the junction unmatched. CDR3: CSARDFRQGNTEAFF. The CDR3 region has the DNA TGCAGTGCTAGAGATTTCCGACAGGGGAACACTGAAGCTTTCTTT.

This chain joins TRBV15 and TRBJ2-2; TRBD1 is a possible D gene (6 bases). V was clipped by 1 base and J by 4 bases, with 10 bases between them. This CDR3 is built from 15 residues. Germline V gene data show CDR1 as LNHNV and CDR2 as YYDKDF (reference sequence). The CDR3 coding sequence is TGTGCCACCAGCAGAGGGGGGCAGGCCACCGGGGAGCTGTTTTTT. It translates to CATSRGGQATGELFF. The variable domain in full, with the rest retrieved from reference TRBV15 and TRBJ2-2, is DAMVIQNPRYQVTQFGKPVTLSCSQTLNHNVMYWYQQKSSQAPKLLFHYYDKDFNNEADTPDNFQSRRPNTSFCFLDIRSPGLGDTAMYLCATSRGGQATGELFFGEGSRLTVL.

Only a few counts were recorded for this clonotype. V is TRBV29-1 and J is TRBJ2-2; D is undetermined. V lost 5 bases to trimming and J lost 0 bases, with 7 bases between them. The CDR3 spans 13 residues. Germline V lookup: CDR1 SQVTM, CDR2 ANQGSEA. For the CDR3, the DNA is TGCAGCGTTCGCTCTCCGAACACCGGGGAGCTGTTTTTT. Encoded protein: CSVRSPNTGELFF.

This clonotype was detected only a few times. The rearrangement uses TRBV15 and TRBJ2-3; D is uncertain. Trimming removed 3 bases at V and 2 bases at J, with 12 bases between. The CDR3 contains 15 residues. The germline CDR1 and CDR2 sequences are LNHNV and YYDKDF (reference sequence). CDR3 loop: CATSRGNSVTDTQYF. In nucleotides, the CDR3 is TGTGCCACCAGCAGGGGGAATTCGGTCACAGATACGCAGTATTTT.

This sequence joins TRBV6-2 or TRBV6-3 and TRBJ2-2; TRBD1 matches 11 bases. This CDR3 is built from 17 residues. The trim removed 0 bases at V and 4 bases at J, leaving 4 bases unmatched. Germline CDR1 reads MNHEY; CDR2 reads SVGEGT. Here the CDR3 reads CASSYSDRGLPTGELFF. In DNA form, the CDR3 reads TGTGCCAGCAGTTACTCGGACAGGGGGCTACCCACCGGGGAGCTGTTTTTT.

V gene TRBV20-1 combines with J gene TRBJ2-7; TRBD2 agrees at 9 bases. The germline V gene has CDR1 DFQATT and CDR2 SNEGSKA (reference sequence). The CDR3 runs 15 residues. The trim removed 0 bases at V and 6 bases at J, leaving 9 bases unmatched. CDR3 protein: CSARDPGLALLEQYF. CDR3 bases: TGCAGTGCTAGAGATCCCGGACTAGCGCTTCTCGAGCAGTACTTC.

This clonotype has only a few counts. The V call is TRBV11-2, the J call TRBJ2-1; TRBD1 matches at 11 bases. V trimming: 3 bases; J trimming: 6 bases; junction bases outside the gene matches: 7. The CDR3 spans 16 residues. The germline V gene has CDR1 SGHAT and CDR2 FQNNGV. CDR3 amino acids: CASSFGTGGNLNEQFF. CDR3 sequence (DNA): TGTGCCAGCAGCTTCGGGACAGGGGGAAACCTCAATGAGCAGTTCTTC.

This chain joins TRBV29-1 and TRBJ2-1, with D tentatively TRBD2 (5 bases). This CDR3 has 14 amino acids. The V and J ends lost 5 bases and 12 bases respectively, with 23 bases between them. Germline CDR1 and CDR2: SQVTM and ANQGSEA. This chain's CDR3 is CSVPDYRPSERQFF. CDR3 sequence (DNA): TGCAGCGTTCCCGACTACAGACCAAGTGAGAGGCAGTTCTTC.

CDR3 in amino acids: CASRTTGASYNEQFF. DNA for the CDR3: TGTGCCAGCAGAACGACAGGGGCCTCCTACAATGAGCAGTTCTTC. This chain joins TRBV6-1 and TRBJ2-1; 8 nucleotides align to TRBD1. Germline V gene lookup returns CDR1 MNHNS and CDR2 SASEGT. V gave up 6 bases and J gave up 0 bases; unmatched junction bases: 4. There are 15 residues in the CDR3.

The chain carries TRBV9 and TRBJ1-2; no firm D call. Trimming shortened V by 3 bases and J by 0 bases, and 12 bases separated the two germline ends. Germline CDR1 is SGDLS and CDR2 is YYNGEE. This CDR3 has 15 amino acids. This CDR3 is CASSGLGGTNYGYTF. DNA of the CDR3: TGTGCCAGCAGCGGTTTGGGAGGAACTAACTATGGCTACACCTTC.

V and J are TRBV4-3 and TRBJ2-7; D remains unclear. The CDR3 has 15 residues. Germline assignment: CDR1 LGHNA and CDR2 YSLEER. Trimming took 0 bases from V and 3 from J, leaving 12 bases between them. The CDR3 region is CASSQELFSYYEQYF. CDR3 in DNA: TGCGCCAGCAGCCAAGAGTTGTTCTCCTACTACGAGCAGTACTTC.

J is TRBJ2-5 and V is TRBV12-3 or TRBV12-4; the match to TRBD1 covers 8 bases. The V segment lost 5 bases and the J segment 1 base; nucleotides outside the gene matches: 12. CDR3 length: 17 residues. CDR3 coding DNA: TGTGCCAGCAGTAAAACAGGACAGGGAACGGCCCAAGAGACCCAGTACTTC. The encoded protein is CASSKTGQGTAQETQYF.